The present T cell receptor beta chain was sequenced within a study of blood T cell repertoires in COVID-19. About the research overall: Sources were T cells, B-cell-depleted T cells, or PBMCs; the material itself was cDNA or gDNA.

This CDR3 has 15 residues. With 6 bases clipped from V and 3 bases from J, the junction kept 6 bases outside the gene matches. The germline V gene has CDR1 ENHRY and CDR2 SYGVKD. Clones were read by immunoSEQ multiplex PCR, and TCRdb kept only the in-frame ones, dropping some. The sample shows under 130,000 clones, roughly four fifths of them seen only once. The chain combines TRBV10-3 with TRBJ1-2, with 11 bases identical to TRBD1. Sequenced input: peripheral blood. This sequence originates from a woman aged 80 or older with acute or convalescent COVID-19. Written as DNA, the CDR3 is TGTGCCATCAGCGGAGGACAGGGGGCAGACTATGGCTACACCTTC. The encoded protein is CAISGGQGADYGYTF.